This entry concerns a single T cell receptor beta chain. The data were taken from a study of response to subunit inactivated influenza vaccine. Each CDR3 protein is one row after TCRdb ran MiXCR on the RT-PCR reads. The sample yields 500,000 to 550,000 distinct CDR3 sequences, roughly 7.9% seen once. The V segment lost 1 base and the J segment 0 bases; nucleotides outside the gene matches: 14. This CDR3 contains 19 residues. Germline-derived CDR1 and CDR2 are GTSNPN and SVGIG (reference sequence). The V call is TRBV30, the J call TRBJ2-2; 7 bases align to TRBD1. This receptor was taken from a man between 50 and 69 years old who received an inactivated influenza vaccine. Sequencing used PBMCs from blood, obtained approximately 25 months after vaccination. CDR3 sequence: CAWSAEGAPALPNTGELFF. CDR3 nucleotides: TGTGCCTGGAGTGCCGAGGGGGCCCCCGCTTTACCGAACACCGGGGAGCTGTTTTTT.